Each of the 22 T cell receptor beta chains below was sequenced from the same sample in a study of radiotherapy plus CTLA-4 blockade in lung cancer. Libraries were prepared by immunoSEQ multiplex PCR; TCRdb keeps only in-frame clonotypes and omits some of them. The table records about 120,000 clones, around 90% of them present only once. Source: peripheral blood, taken from a patient treated with radiotherapy plus ipilimumab. The receptor source for this set is a human donor with non-small cell lung cancer that progressed on radiotherapy plus ipilimumab.

The genes are TRBV5-5 and TRBJ2-3; 14 bases line up with TRBD2. Trimming removed 6 bases from V and 9 bases from J; junction bases left unmatched: 6. Germline CDR1 reads SGHKS; CDR2 reads YYEKEE (reference sequence). There are 14 residues in the CDR3. The CDR3 spells CASTQRLAGGTQYF. CDR3 sequence (DNA): TGTGCCAGCACCCAAAGACTAGCGGGAGGGACGCAGTATTTT.

The chain couples TRBV2 to TRBJ2-7; maybe TRBD1 (8 bases). Per the germline V gene, CDR1 is SNHLY and CDR2 is FYNNEI. V lost 3 bases and J lost 4, with 25 bases in between. The CDR3 length is 18 residues. CDR3 loop: CASSDPGGRGGRSYEQYF. The CDR3 nucleotides are TGTGCCAGCAGTGACCCAGGGGGCAGGGGCGGGAGAAGTTACGAGCAGTACTTC.

The V call is TRBV6-6, the J call TRBJ1-5; D remains ambiguous. The V and J ends lost 7 bases and 0 bases respectively, with 7 bases between them. From germline, CDR1 is MNHNY and CDR2 SVGAGI (reference sequence). This CDR3 spans 13 amino acids. CDR3 sequence: CASTFNSNQPQHF. The CDR3 DNA reads as TGTGCCAGCACCTTCAATAGCAATCAGCCCCAGCATTTT.

This rearrangement joins TRBV7-6 to TRBJ2-3; a weak D match, TRBD2 (5 bases). The CDR3 is 16 residues long. Trimming stripped 5 bases from V and 2 bases from J, with 17 bases between. CDR1 and CDR2 (germline): SGHVS, FNYEAQ. The CDR3 sequence is CASSPRTPPLTDTQYF. The CDR3, as DNA: TGTGCCAGCAGCCCCCGGACTCCCCCCCTCACAGATACGCAGTATTTT.

This chain joins TRBV4-2 and TRBJ2-5; TRBD2 matches 12 bases. V shed 0 bases and J 3 bases; nucleotides not matched to a gene: 5. Germline V gene data show CDR1 as LGHNA and CDR2 as YNFKEQ. CDR3 size: 17 residues. The CDR3 coding sequence is TGTGCCAGCAGCCAAGATTTTTCTAGCGGGAGGGAAGAGACCCAGTACTTC. This sequence encodes CASSQDFSSGREETQYF.

Only a few counts were recorded for this clone. CDR3 sequence (DNA): TGTGCCACCAGCACCGGGCAGGGTAGCAATCAGCCCCAGCATTTT. Protein product: CATSTGQGSNQPQHF. The V and J genes are TRBV15 and TRBJ1-5; possibly TRBD1 for D (5 bases). V lost 4 bases to trimming and J lost 0 bases, with 10 bases between them. The CDR3 is made up of 15 amino acids. Germline-derived CDR1 and CDR2 are LNHNV and YYDKDF (reference sequence).

The J gene is TRBJ1-4, the V gene TRBV15, with 12 nucleotides matching TRBD1. The V gene's germline CDR1 is LNHNV and CDR2 YYDKDF (reference sequence). The CDR3 length is 15 residues. Trimming took 5 bases from V and 5 from J; bases not matched to a gene: 3. The CDR3 sequence is CATSGGTGGNEKLFF. As DNA, the CDR3 is TGTGCCACCAGCGGTGGGACAGGGGGCAATGAAAAACTGTTTTTT.

The chain uses TRBV7-2 and TRBJ2-5, with D possibly TRBD2 on 5 matching bases. This CDR3 region has 13 residues. Germline CDR1 and CDR2: SGHTA and FQGNSA. Trimming cost V 6 bases and J 4 bases, with 12 bases left between them. CDR3 amino acids: CASSRGSRETQYF. For the CDR3, the DNA is TGTGCCAGCAGTCGAGGGAGTCGAGAGACCCAGTACTTC.

The chain uses TRBV20-1 and TRBJ2-3; D is unresolved. The CDR3 is 11 residues long. CDR1 is DFQATT, CDR2 SNEGSKA, per germline (reference sequence). Trimming took off 4 bases at V and 5 bases at J, with 7 bases between the two ends. CDR3: CSATLEDTQYF. In nucleotides, the CDR3 is TGCAGTGCTACTTTGGAAGATACGCAGTATTTT.

The rearrangement links TRBV9 to TRBJ1-3, with TRBD1 matching 11 bases. V lost 0 bases and J lost 8; bases outside the gene matches: 10. This CDR3 is 17 amino acids long. Germline V gives CDR1 SGDLS, CDR2 YYNGEE. CDR3 amino acids: CASSVVGQGVTGDTIYF. CDR3 nucleotide sequence: TGTGCCAGCAGCGTAGTGGGACAGGGGGTTACAGGGGACACCATATATTTT.

The chain is built from TRBV2 and TRBJ2-1; TRBD2 aligns across 8 bases. The CDR3 covers 17 residues. Per the germline V gene, CDR1 is SNHLY and CDR2 is FYNNEI. The junction had 10 bases not matched to a gene; V was cut back by 6 bases and J by 0 bases. CDR3 amino acids: CASRGSGTKGSYNEQFF. CDR3 nucleotides: TGTGCCAGCAGGGGTAGCGGGACCAAAGGCTCCTACAATGAGCAGTTCTTC. Full variable domain (rest looked up from reference TRBV2 and TRBJ2-1): EPEVTQTPSHQVTQMGQEVILRCVPISNHLYFYWYRQILGQKVEFLVSFYNNEISEKSEIFDDQFSVERPDGSNFTLKIRSTKLEDSAMYFCASRGSGTKGSYNEQFFGPGTRLTVL.

The V call is TRBV7-8, the J call TRBJ2-7, with 7 positions matching TRBD1. CDR3 length: 15 residues. J gave up 2 bases and V 5 bases, and 9 bases lay outside the gene matches. Germline lookup yields CDR1 SGHVS and CDR2 FQNEAQ. The CDR3 here is CASSRAQGLTYEQYF. The CDR3 region has the DNA TGTGCCAGCAGCCGCGCACAGGGGCTCACCTACGAGCAGTACTTC. Combining the CDR3 with reference TRBV7-8 and TRBJ2-7 gives the whole variable domain GAGVSQSPRYKVAKRGQDVALRCDPISGHVSLFWYQQALGQGPEFLTYFQNEAQLDKSGLPSDRFFAERPEGSVSTLKIQRTQQEDSAVYLCASSRAQGLTYEQYFGPGTRLTVT.

The chain links TRBV5-4 to TRBJ2-5, with TRBD2 as a possible D gene (6 bases). From germline, CDR1 is SGHNT and CDR2 YYREEE (reference sequence). V dropped 4 bases and J dropped 1 base, with 11 bases sitting between them. The CDR3 is 14 amino acids. Here the CDR3 DNA reads TGTGCCAGCAGCCCCGGGACTGCCCAAGAGACCCAGTACTTC. Protein product: CASSPGTAQETQYF.

The chain has TRBV10-3 and TRBJ1-4, with D maybe TRBD1 (6 bases). This CDR3 is built from 15 residues. Deletions cut 0 bases from V and 4 bases from J, with 9 bases between. Germline CDR1 is ENHRY and CDR2 is SYGVKD. The CDR3 region is CAISESTGVNEKLFF. CDR3 sequence (DNA): TGTGCCATCAGTGAGTCGACAGGAGTTAATGAAAAACTGTTTTTT.

The chain recombines TRBV5-6 with TRBJ2-5; D remains ambiguous. Looked up from germline, CDR1 is SGHDT and CDR2 is YYEEEE. CDR3 length: 13 residues. The V and J ends lost 2 bases and 4 bases respectively, with 9 bases between them. The CDR3 bases are TGTGCCAGCAGCTTTGCGGCCCCAGAGACCCAGTACTTC. It yields the protein CASSFAAPETQYF.

The chain employs TRBV28 and TRBJ2-7; TRBD1 matches 7 bases. CDR3 size: 14 residues. V shed 6 bases and J 3 bases; nucleotides not matched to a gene: 8. Germline CDR1 is MDHEN and CDR2 is SYDVKM. The CDR3: CASRRPGQYYEQYF. In nucleotides, the CDR3 is TGTGCCAGCAGGCGACCGGGACAGTACTACGAGCAGTACTTC.

The chain uses TRBV28 and TRBJ2-1; TRBD2 matches 10 bases. V was clipped by 4 bases and J by 2 bases; unmatched bases: 2. Germline CDR1 is MDHEN and CDR2 is SYDVKM. This CDR3 is built from 15 residues. In DNA form, the CDR3 reads TGTGCCAGCAGTTCTAGCGGGAGTCCCTACAATGAGCAGTTCTTC. It translates to CASSSSGSPYNEQFF. The whole variable domain, filled in from reference TRBV28 and TRBJ2-1, reads DVKVTQSSRYLVKRTGEKVFLECVQDMDHENMFWYRQDPGLGLRLIYFSYDVKMKEKGDIPEGYSVSREKKERFSLILESASTNQTSMYLCASSSSGSPYNEQFFGPGTRLTVL.

The chain has TRBV11-2 and TRBJ1-2, with D possibly being TRBD1 (6 bases). The germline V gene encodes CDR1 SGHAT and CDR2 FQNNGV. The CDR3 runs 16 residues. Trimming took off 4 bases at V and 4 bases at J, with 19 bases between the two ends. As DNA, the CDR3 is TGTGCCAGCAGCTCAGATACAAGGGGGGTGGGCTATGGCTACACCTTC. Its translation: CASSSDTRGVGYGYTF.

On this clone itself: In the same sample, other DNA sequences code for this CDR3. This chain joins TRBV7-8 and TRBJ2-3, with D possibly being TRBD1 (5 bases). The V gene's germline CDR1 is SGHVS and CDR2 FQNEAQ. V was trimmed by 1 base and J by 3 bases, leaving 5 bases between them. CDR3 length: 13 residues. The DNA of the CDR3 is TGTGCCAGCAGCTTAGACAGGACAGATACGCAGTATTTT. It encodes CASSLDRTDTQYF.

The V gene is TRBV2, the J gene TRBJ1-2, with D hard to call. Per germline, CDR1 SNHLY and CDR2 FYNNEI. The V end lost 2 bases, the J end lost 8 bases, and 15 bases lay between the germline ends. The CDR3 spans 14 residues. The CDR3 coding sequence is TGTGCCAGCAGTGAAAGTTCGGGGTTGGGGGGCTACACCTTC. Its translation: CASSESSGLGGYTF.

The rearrangement joins TRBV25-1 to TRBJ2-3; the D is unclear. The CDR3 has 15 amino acids. The germline V gene has CDR1 MGHDK and CDR2 SYGVNS. V lost 3 bases and J 5 bases, leaving 15 bases between the germline ends. CDR3 DNA sequence: TGTGCCAGCAGTGATTCCTCGCGGAATATAGATACGCAGTATTTT. It encodes CASSDSSRNIDTQYF.

V usage is TRBV5-1 and J usage is TRBJ1-2, with 10 positions matching TRBD1. This CDR3 spans 15 amino acids. Germline V gene lookup returns CDR1 SGHRS and CDR2 YFSETQ. The V gene end was trimmed by 0 bases and the J gene end by 8 bases; junction bases not matched to a gene: 7. The CDR3 spells CASSLEGQGIGGYTF. In nucleotides, the CDR3 is TGCGCCAGCAGCTTGGAGGGACAGGGGATTGGGGGCTACACCTTC.